The 22 T cell receptor beta chains given below trace back to one sample, sequenced in a study of blood T cell repertoires in COVID-19. Libraries were prepared by immunoSEQ multiplex PCR; TCRdb keeps only in-frame clonotypes and omits some of them. This table has under 200,000 clones, approximately 90% appearing once. The sequencing sample was made of peripheral blood. These receptors all stem from a man aged 60 to 69 with active or convalescent COVID-19.

This chain joins TRBV2 and TRBJ1-6; D is possibly TRBD1 (5 bases). With 6 bases removed from V and 13 bases from J, the gap between germline ends came to 19 bases. The CDR3 contains 14 residues. Germline V gives CDR1 SNHLY, CDR2 FYNNEI. CDR3 coding DNA: TGTGCCAGCAGATATCAGGGTGCCGGGGGGCCCCTCCACTTT. Its protein is CASRYQGAGGPLHF.

The chain couples TRBV3-1 (or the pseudogene TRBV3-2) to TRBJ2-1, with 8 bases aligning to TRBD2. Looked up from germline, CDR1 is LGHDT and CDR2 is YNNKEL (reference sequence). V was pared by 3 bases and J by 7 bases, with 5 bases of the junction left unmatched. This CDR3 has 14 residues. Here the CDR3 reads CASSHMPSGNEQFF. DNA of the CDR3: TGTGCCAGCAGCCATATGCCTAGCGGGAATGAGCAGTTCTTC.

V and J are TRBV3-1 (or the pseudogene TRBV3-2) and TRBJ1-1; D is perhaps TRBD1 (6 bases). The CDR3 is 15 amino acids. Germline CDR1 and CDR2: LGHDT and YNNKEL (reference sequence). With 1 base removed from V and 0 bases from J, the gap between germline ends came to 9 bases. The CDR3 is CASSQGRTVNTEAFF. The CDR3, as DNA: TGTGCCAGCAGCCAAGGCCGGACAGTGAACACTGAAGCTTTCTTT.

The genes are TRBV13 and TRBJ2-1; 10 positions match TRBD2. The trim removed 0 bases at V and 2 bases at J, leaving 4 bases unmatched. The germline gives CDR1 PRHDT, CDR2 FYEKMQ (reference sequence). The CDR3 length is 17 residues. The CDR3 protein is CASSLGSLAGAYNEQFF. The CDR3 DNA follows: TGTGCCAGCAGCTTAGGATCCCTAGCGGGGGCCTACAATGAGCAGTTCTTC.

The gene calls are TRBV9 and TRBJ1-1; D is possibly TRBD1 (6 bases). V lost 3 bases to trimming and J lost 1 base, with 13 bases between them. The germline CDR1 and CDR2 sequences are SGDLS and YYNGEE. CDR3 length: 15 amino acids. The CDR3 DNA is TGTGCCAGCAGCGCAAGAGGGGGGGAGAACACTGAAGCTTTCTTT. It codes for CASSARGGENTEAFF.

The chain is built from TRBV13 and TRBJ2-7, with 7 bases aligning to TRBD1. V lost 6 bases, J lost 4 bases, and 6 bases stayed unmatched. The CDR3 loop spans 13 amino acids. Germline CDR1 reads PRHDT; CDR2 reads FYEKMQ (reference sequence). The CDR3 protein is CASSRNRGYEQYF. For the CDR3, the DNA is TGTGCCAGCAGTCGTAACAGGGGTTACGAGCAGTACTTC.

The V call is TRBV4-1, the J call TRBJ1-2, with TRBD1 matching 11 bases. V gave up 2 bases and J gave up 3 bases; unmatched junction bases: 2. The CDR3 totals 15 residues. CDR1 MGHRA and CDR2 YSYEKL come from the germline V gene. The CDR3 sequence: CASSQPGQGDYGYTF. CDR3 sequence (DNA): TGCGCCAGCAGCCAACCGGGACAGGGGGACTATGGCTACACCTTC.

The V call is TRBV5-4, the J call TRBJ2-1, with D possibly being TRBD2 (5 bases). V dropped 0 bases and J dropped 3 bases, with 7 bases sitting between them. The V gene's germline CDR1 is SGHNT and CDR2 YYREEE (reference sequence). CDR3 length equals 14 residues. CDR3 sequence reads: CASSLVGDYNEQFF. CDR3 sequence (DNA): TGTGCCAGCAGCTTGGTCGGGGACTACAATGAGCAGTTCTTC. Complete variable domain (other parts from reference TRBV5-4 and TRBJ2-1): ETGVTQSPTHLIKTRGQQVTLRCSSQSGHNTVSWYQQALGQGPQFIFQYYREEENGRGNFPPRFSGLQFPNYSSELNVNALELDDSALYLCASSLVGDYNEQFFGPGTRLTVL.

This clone was seen only once. The gene calls are TRBV12-3 or TRBV12-4 and TRBJ1-1; D is unresolved. V was trimmed by 5 bases and J by 1 base, leaving 8 bases between them. This CDR3 comprises 13 residues. In DNA, the CDR3 is TGTGCCAGCAGTAAACACAGGAACACTGAAGCTTTCTTT. This encodes CASSKHRNTEAFF.

The J gene is TRBJ1-5, the V gene TRBV4-1; 9 positions agree with TRBD1. J lost 4 bases, V lost 0 bases, and 13 bases had no gene match. Germline loops: CDR1 MGHRA, CDR2 YSYEKL. CDR3 length: 19 residues. The CDR3 DNA sequence: TGCGCCAGCAGCCAAGATTCCGGGACAGGGATTGAGAGAAATCAGCCCCAGCATTTT. Its protein is CASSQDSGTGIERNQPQHF.

This clone was detected only once. The V gene is TRBV2, the J gene TRBJ2-2, with TRBD2 identical over 8 bases. The CDR3 loop spans 16 amino acids. Germline assignment: CDR1 SNHLY and CDR2 FYNNEI. Trimming at V came to 4 bases and at J to 4 bases, leaving 8 bases not matched to a gene. The CDR3 loop is CASSGHRGGSTGELFF. CDR3 in DNA: TGTGCCAGCAGTGGGCACCGGGGGGGAAGCACCGGGGAGCTGTTTTTT.

In its sample, this clone was seen once. The J gene is TRBJ2-3, the V gene TRBV27; TRBD2 matches at 13 bases. V dropped 2 bases and J dropped 4; count of bases not matched to a gene: 18. The CDR3 has 21 amino acids. The germline V gene has CDR1 MNHEY and CDR2 SMNVEV (reference sequence). The DNA of the CDR3 is TGTGCCAGCAGTTTACGGTTTAGGAGGACTAGCGGGGGTTCTAACGCAGATACGCAGTATTTT. This sequence encodes CASSLRFRRTSGGSNADTQYF.

V and J are TRBV7-7 and TRBJ2-5; 12 nucleotides line up with TRBD2. Trimming cost V 3 bases and J 3 bases; bases outside gene matches: 2. Germline loops: CDR1 SSHAT, CDR2 FNYEAQ (reference sequence). The CDR3 contains 15 residues. The CDR3 DNA sequence: TGTGCCAGCAGCTTGACTAGCGGGGGAGAAGAGACCCAGTACTTC. Amino acid sequence: CASSLTSGGEETQYF.

The DNA of the CDR3 is TGTGCCAGCATGCAGGGACACCTGAATGAAAAACTGTTTTTT. This translates into CASMQGHLNEKLFF. V usage is TRBV6-5 and J usage is TRBJ1-4; maybe TRBD1 (6 bases). The CDR3 consists of 14 residues. From germline, CDR1 is MNHEY and CDR2 SVGAGI. V lost 7 bases and J 5 bases, leaving 14 bases between the germline ends.

The V gene is TRBV4-1, the J gene TRBJ2-7, with TRBD1 identical over 9 bases. J lost 3 bases, V lost 3 bases, and 6 bases had no gene match. Germline V gene sequence: CDR1 MGHRA, CDR2 YSYEKL. CDR3 size: 15 residues. CDR3 in amino acids: CASSQIGTGNYEQYF. The CDR3 nucleotides are TGCGCCAGCAGCCAGATAGGGACAGGGAACTACGAGCAGTACTTC.

The chain combines TRBV9 with TRBJ2-2, with D possibly being TRBD1 (5 bases). The CDR3 spans 16 residues. Trimming removed 4 bases at V and 1 base at J, with 14 bases between. Germline CDR1 is SGDLS and CDR2 is YYNGEE. The CDR3 spells CASSKTAGLNTGELFF. In nucleotides, the CDR3 is TGTGCCAGCAGCAAAACCGCAGGGTTGAACACCGGGGAGCTGTTTTTT.

The rearrangement joins TRBV4-2 to TRBJ2-3; TRBD2 matches at 8 bases. V lost 3 bases, J lost 2 bases, and 10 bases stayed unmatched. This CDR3 has 17 residues. Germline V CDR1 and CDR2: LGHNA, YNFKEQ. The CDR3 here is CASSQTSGGGFTDTQYF. The CDR3 DNA reads TGTGCCAGCAGCCAGACGTCCGGCGGGGGGTTCACAGATACGCAGTATTTT.

The CDR3 loop is CASSLRRDGEQFF. In nucleotides, the CDR3 is TGTGCCAGCAGCCTCCGGAGGGATGGTGAGCAGTTCTTC. J is TRBJ2-1 and V is TRBV7-9, with a possible D match to TRBD2 (6 bases). The V end was cut by 5 bases, the J end by 9 bases, with 14 bases between. Germline values: CDR1 SEHNR, CDR2 FQNEAQ (reference sequence). The CDR3 covers 13 residues. The entire variable domain, with the rest obtained from reference TRBV7-9 and TRBJ2-1, is as follows: DTGVSQNPRHKITKRGQNVTFRCDPISEHNRLYWYRQTLGQGPEFLTYFQNEAQLEKSRLLSDRFSAERPKGSFSTLEIQRTEQGDSAMYLCASSLRRDGEQFFGPGTRLTVL.

The chain couples TRBV18 to TRBJ1-5; 8 bases line up with TRBD1. Germline CDR1 is KGHSH and CDR2 is LQKENI. V trimming: 5 bases; J trimming: 2 bases; junction bases outside the gene matches: 5. CDR3 length equals 15 residues. CDR3 DNA: TGTGCCAGCTCATCCGACAGGGGAGGCAATCAGCCCCAGCATTTT. This gives the protein CASSSDRGGNQPQHF.

This chain links TRBV3-1 (or the pseudogene TRBV3-2) with TRBJ1-2, with a weak D call TRBD1 (5 bases). The CDR3 consists of 13 residues. CDR1 and CDR2 from the germline V gene are LGHDT and YNNKEL (reference sequence). V lost 7 bases, J lost 4 bases, and 13 bases lay in between. The CDR3 sequence is CASIGTGGYGYTF. In DNA form, the CDR3 reads TGTGCCAGCATAGGGACGGGGGGCTATGGCTACACCTTC.

The table lists this clone with many counts. The chain recombines TRBV7-2 with TRBJ1-3, with TRBD1 matching 8 bases. The CDR3 is 15 amino acids. After removal of 5 bases from V and 7 bases from J, the junction contained 10 bases not matched to a gene. CDR1 and CDR2 (germline): SGHTA, FQGNSA. CDR3 coding DNA: TGTGCCAGCAGCCCTCGGACAGGGACCGGGAACACCATATATTTT. Translated, it gives CASSPRTGTGNTIYF.

This rearrangement joins TRBV7-6 to TRBJ2-7; D is perhaps TRBD2 (7 bases). Trimming stripped 5 bases from V and 5 bases from J, with 16 bases between. Germline CDR1 is SGHVS and CDR2 is FNYEAQ. The CDR3 consists of 14 residues. The CDR3 sequence: CASSPRGGTNEQYF. CDR3 coding DNA: TGTGCCAGCAGCCCCCGGGGAGGGACAAACGAGCAGTACTTC. The full variable domain, in which reference TRBV7-6 and TRBJ2-7 provide the parts outside the CDR3, is GAGVSQSPRYKVTKRGQDVALRCDPISGHVSLYWYRQALGQGPEFLTYFNYEAQQDKSGLPNDRFSAERPEGSISTLTIQRTEQRDSAMYRCASSPRGGTNEQYFGPGTRLTVT.